The rows below give T cell receptor beta chains drawn from one sample of a study of control samples from healthy donors and cancer patients. Sequenced by immunoSEQ multiplex PCR; TCRdb stores in-frame clones only, minus some. The sample carries more than 150,000 clones, more than 85% recorded once. Sequencing was carried out using blood. These receptors came from a woman aged 25 to 45 in good health. The CDR3 runs from the conserved cysteine through the conserved F or W. The order of the fields is CDR3 length, D gene, V gene, clone size, J gene, CDR3 DNA, CDR3 protein. A D gene is named only where the DNA matches it firmly. Clone size is given for some rows only: seen once, a few or many times, or a class if the clone is expanded.

CDR3 length: 14; D gene: TRBD1; V gene: TRBV5-1; clone size: NA; J gene: TRBJ1-2; CDR3 DNA: TGCGCCAGCAGCTTGGGACAGGGAAACTATGGCTACACCTTC; CDR3 protein: CASSLGQGNYGYTF
CDR3 length: 19; D gene: NA; V gene: TRBV7-9; clone size: NA; J gene: TRBJ2-2; CDR3 DNA: TGTGCCAGCAGCTTATCTATCTTCCGGACCCCTTCGAACACCGGGGAGCTGTTTTTT; CDR3 protein: CASSLSIFRTPSNTGELFF
CDR3 length: 19; D gene: TRBD2; V gene: TRBV7-2; clone size: once; J gene: TRBJ2-1; CDR3 DNA: TGTGCCAGCAGCTCACCTCCGGGACTAGCGGGAGTTCTCGGCAATGAGCAGTTCTTC; CDR3 protein: CASSSPPGLAGVLGNEQFF
CDR3 length: 17; D gene: NA; V gene: TRBV13; clone size: NA; J gene: TRBJ2-1; CDR3 DNA: TGTGCCAGCAGCTCCCGGGTATCAGGGGCCCCGTACAATGAGCAGTTCTTC; CDR3 protein: CASSSRVSGAPYNEQFF
CDR3 length: 15; D gene: TRBD2; V gene: TRBV5-8; clone size: NA; J gene: TRBJ2-3; CDR3 DNA: TGTGCCAGCAGTTTGGGACTAGCGGTCACAGATACGCAGTATTTT; CDR3 protein: CASSLGLAVTDTQYF
CDR3 length: 15; D gene: NA; V gene: TRBV15; clone size: NA; J gene: TRBJ1-1; CDR3 DNA: TGTGCCACCAGCAGAGATCTCGACAGGAGCACTGAAGCTTTCTTT; CDR3 protein: CATSRDLDRSTEAFF
CDR3 length: 14; D gene: TRBD1; V gene: TRBV5-6; clone size: NA; J gene: TRBJ2-7; CDR3 DNA: TGTGCCAGCAGCCCAGGACAGGGATTCTACGAGCAGTACTTC; CDR3 protein: CASSPGQGFYEQYF
CDR3 length: 15; D gene: NA; V gene: TRBV19; clone size: few; J gene: TRBJ1-5; CDR3 DNA: TGTGCCAGTAGTATTGATTCAGGGGGCAATCAGCCCCAGCATTTT; CDR3 protein: CASSIDSGGNQPQHF
CDR3 length: 16; D gene: NA; V gene: TRBV18; clone size: NA; J gene: TRBJ1-2; CDR3 DNA: TGTGCCAGCTCACAATCGTGGAAGTTGGAAGACTATGGCTACACCTTC; CDR3 protein: CASSQSWKLEDYGYTF
CDR3 length: 15; D gene: TRBD1; V gene: TRBV6-6; clone size: NA; J gene: TRBJ2-7; CDR3 DNA: TGTGCCAGCAGTTATAGCCGGGACAGGGCCGACGAGCAGTACTTC; CDR3 protein: CASSYSRDRADEQYF
CDR3 length: 16; D gene: TRBD2; V gene: TRBV18; clone size: once; J gene: TRBJ2-1; CDR3 DNA: TGTGCCAGCTCAACGACTAGCGGGACTTCCTACAATGAGCAGTTCTTC; CDR3 protein: CASSTTSGTSYNEQFF
CDR3 length: 17; D gene: NA; V gene: TRBV7-8; clone size: NA; J gene: TRBJ1-4; CDR3 DNA: TGTGCCAGCAGCTCTACGCCGGACCCGGGACATCAGGAAAAACTGTTTTTT; CDR3 protein: CASSSTPDPGHQEKLFF
CDR3 length: 16; D gene: NA; V gene: TRBV25-1; clone size: NA; J gene: TRBJ2-3; CDR3 DNA: TGTGCCAGCAGTCGAACAGGGGGGCGGGGGGGAGATACGCAGTATTTT; CDR3 protein: CASSRTGGRGGDTQYF
CDR3 length: 16; D gene: NA; V gene: TRBV28; clone size: NA; J gene: TRBJ2-3; CDR3 DNA: TGTGCCAGCAGTTTACTGGGGGGCCCTCGCACAGATACGCAGTATTTT; CDR3 protein: CASSLLGGPRTDTQYF
CDR3 length: 15; D gene: NA; V gene: TRBV18; clone size: NA; J gene: TRBJ2-3; CDR3 DNA: TGTGCCAGCTCACGCTGGGGCGGAGACACAGATACGCAGTATTTT; CDR3 protein: CASSRWGGDTDTQYF
CDR3 length: 15; D gene: TRBD1; V gene: TRBV11-2; clone size: NA; J gene: TRBJ1-1; CDR3 DNA: TGTGCCAGCAGCCCCCCGGACAGGGCTGTCACTGAAGCTTTCTTT; CDR3 protein: CASSPPDRAVTEAFF
CDR3 length: 11; D gene: NA; V gene: TRBV25-1; clone size: NA; J gene: TRBJ1-2; CDR3 DNA: TGTGCCAGCAGTGACGGAGGGACCTCCACCTTC; CDR3 protein: CASSDGGTSTF
CDR3 length: 14; D gene: TRBD1; V gene: TRBV5-6; clone size: NA; J gene: TRBJ2-1; CDR3 DNA: TGTGCCAGCAGCTCCCGGGACAGATGGAATGAGCAGTTCTTC; CDR3 protein: CASSSRDRWNEQFF
CDR3 length: 16; D gene: TRBD1; V gene: TRBV28; clone size: NA; J gene: TRBJ2-5; CDR3 DNA: TGTGCCAGCAGTTTTCCGAGGACAGGCAGAGGAGAGACCCAGTACTTC; CDR3 protein: CASSFPRTGRGETQYF
CDR3 length: 13; D gene: NA; V gene: TRBV7-3; clone size: NA; J gene: TRBJ2-5; CDR3 DNA: TGTGCCAGCAGCTTAGGGGTACGCGAGACCCAGTACTTC; CDR3 protein: CASSLGVRETQYF
CDR3 length: 14; D gene: TRBD1; V gene: TRBV25-1; clone size: NA; J gene: TRBJ2-7; CDR3 DNA: TGTGCCAGCAGTGAGACAGGGGGACCCTACGAGCAGTACTTC; CDR3 protein: CASSETGGPYEQYF
CDR3 length: 17; D gene: TRBD2; V gene: TRBV5-1; clone size: few; J gene: TRBJ2-2; CDR3 DNA: TGCGCCAGCAGCCTGGGACTAGCGGGAGGCTTCACCGGGGAGCTGTTTTTT; CDR3 protein: CASSLGLAGGFTGELFF
CDR3 length: 12; D gene: TRBD1; V gene: TRBV7-9; clone size: NA; J gene: TRBJ1-1; CDR3 DNA: TGTGCCAGCAGTGACAGGGACACTGAAGCTTTCTTT; CDR3 protein: CASSDRDTEAFF
CDR3 length: 15; D gene: TRBD2; V gene: TRBV7-9; clone size: NA; J gene: TRBJ2-1; CDR3 DNA: TGTGCCAGCAGCCCGGGACTAGCGGCTCACAATGAGCAGTTCTTC; CDR3 protein: CASSPGLAAHNEQFF
CDR3 length: 16; D gene: NA; V gene: TRBV27; clone size: few; J gene: TRBJ1-6; CDR3 DNA: TGTGCCAGCAGTTTAAAGTGGAGCTCCTATAATTCACCCCTCCACTTT; CDR3 protein: CASSLKWSSYNSPLHF
CDR3 length: 15; D gene: NA; V gene: TRBV7-2; clone size: NA; J gene: TRBJ1-3; CDR3 DNA: TGTGCCAGCAGCTTAGTCACAGGTTCTAGGGACACCATATATTTT; CDR3 protein: CASSLVTGSRDTIYF
CDR3 length: 17; D gene: NA; V gene: TRBV7-3; clone size: NA; J gene: TRBJ2-5; CDR3 DNA: TGTGCCAGCAGCTTATTAGCGAACCAAACCACCTCCCAGACCCAGTACTTC; CDR3 protein: CASSLLANQTTSQTQYF
CDR3 length: 13; D gene: NA; V gene: TRBV6-2/TRBV6-3; clone size: NA; J gene: TRBJ2-2; CDR3 DNA: TGTGCCAGCAGTTACGCTAGCCCCGGGGAGCTGTTTTTT; CDR3 protein: CASSYASPGELFF
CDR3 length: 14; D gene: TRBD2; V gene: TRBV2; clone size: once; J gene: TRBJ2-7; CDR3 DNA: TGTGCCAGCATCGAGCGGGAGGGGCCGTACGAGCAGTACTTC; CDR3 protein: CASIEREGPYEQYF
CDR3 length: 16; D gene: TRBD2; V gene: TRBV5-8; clone size: NA; J gene: TRBJ2-3; CDR3 DNA: TGTGCCAGCAGCTTGGGCCCCGGGGGGGCCACAGATACGCAGTATTTT; CDR3 protein: CASSLGPGGATDTQYF
CDR3 length: 11; D gene: TRBD2; V gene: TRBV6-5; clone size: NA; J gene: TRBJ2-7; CDR3 DNA: TGTGCCAGCCAGCGGGAGTATGAGCAGTACTTC; CDR3 protein: CASQREYEQYF
CDR3 length: 12; D gene: NA; V gene: TRBV6-1; clone size: NA; J gene: TRBJ2-7; CDR3 DNA: TGTGCCAGCAGTGAAGTCCAAGTAGAGCAGTACTTC; CDR3 protein: CASSEVQVEQYF